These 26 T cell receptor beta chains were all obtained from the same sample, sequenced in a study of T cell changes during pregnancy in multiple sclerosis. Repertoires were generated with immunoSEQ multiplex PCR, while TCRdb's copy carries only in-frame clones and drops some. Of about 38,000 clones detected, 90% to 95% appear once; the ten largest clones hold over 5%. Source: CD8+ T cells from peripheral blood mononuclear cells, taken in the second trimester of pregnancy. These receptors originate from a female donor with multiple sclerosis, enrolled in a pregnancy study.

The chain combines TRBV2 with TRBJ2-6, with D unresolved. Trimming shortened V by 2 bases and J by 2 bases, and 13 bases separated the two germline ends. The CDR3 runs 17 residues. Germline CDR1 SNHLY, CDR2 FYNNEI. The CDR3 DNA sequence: TGTGCCAGCAGTGAAACAGTCTCCATTCCTGGGGCCAACGTCCTGACTTTC. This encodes CASSETVSIPGANVLTF. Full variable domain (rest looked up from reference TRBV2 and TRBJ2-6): EPEVTQTPSHQVTQMGQEVILRCVPISNHLYFYWYRQILGQKVEFLVSFYNNEISEKSEIFDDQFSVERPDGSNFTLKIRSTKLEDSAMYFCASSETVSIPGANVLTFGAGSRLTVL.

The CDR3 DNA is TGCGCCAACGGGACACGGCCTAACGAGCAGTACTTC. Its translation: CANGTRPNEQYF. J is TRBJ2-7 and V is TRBV5-1, with D perhaps TRBD1 (6 bases). Looked up from germline, CDR1 is SGHRS and CDR2 is YFSETQ. The V and J ends lost 9 bases and 5 bases respectively, with 15 bases between them. The CDR3 consists of 12 residues.

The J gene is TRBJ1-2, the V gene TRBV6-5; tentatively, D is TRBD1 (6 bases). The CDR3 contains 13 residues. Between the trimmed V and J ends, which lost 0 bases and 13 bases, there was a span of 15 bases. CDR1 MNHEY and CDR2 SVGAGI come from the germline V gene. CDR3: CASSYSMDSEFTF. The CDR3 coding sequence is TGTGCCAGCAGTTACTCGATGGACAGTGAATTCACCTTC.

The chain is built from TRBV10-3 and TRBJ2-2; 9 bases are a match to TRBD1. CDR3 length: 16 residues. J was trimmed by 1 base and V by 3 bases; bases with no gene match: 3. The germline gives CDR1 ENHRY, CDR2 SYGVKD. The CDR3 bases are TGTGCCATCAGTGATCCGGGACAGGGGAACACCGGGGAGCTGTTTTTT. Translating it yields CAISDPGQGNTGELFF.

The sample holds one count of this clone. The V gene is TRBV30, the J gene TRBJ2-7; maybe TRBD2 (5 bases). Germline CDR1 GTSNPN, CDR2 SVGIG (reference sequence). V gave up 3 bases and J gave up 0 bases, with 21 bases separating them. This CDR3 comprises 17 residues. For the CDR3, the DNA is TGTGCCTGGAGCCCCGGCAGTAGCGCATGGTCCTCCTACGAGCAGTACTTC. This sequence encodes CAWSPGSSAWSSYEQYF.

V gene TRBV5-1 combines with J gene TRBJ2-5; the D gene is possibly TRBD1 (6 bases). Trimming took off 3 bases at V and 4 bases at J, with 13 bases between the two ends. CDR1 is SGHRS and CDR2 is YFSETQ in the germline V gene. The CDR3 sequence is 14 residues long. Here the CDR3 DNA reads TGCGCCAGCAGCTCTAGGGGGAACTCAGAGACCCAGTACTTC. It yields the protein CASSSRGNSETQYF.

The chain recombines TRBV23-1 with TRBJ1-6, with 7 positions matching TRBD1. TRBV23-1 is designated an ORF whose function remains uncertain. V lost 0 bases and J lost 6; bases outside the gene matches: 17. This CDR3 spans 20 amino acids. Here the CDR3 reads CASSQSCLAGGSFVNSPLHF. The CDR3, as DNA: TGCGCCAGCAGTCAATCTTGTCTGGCAGGGGGTTCCTTCGTTAATTCACCCCTCCACTTT.

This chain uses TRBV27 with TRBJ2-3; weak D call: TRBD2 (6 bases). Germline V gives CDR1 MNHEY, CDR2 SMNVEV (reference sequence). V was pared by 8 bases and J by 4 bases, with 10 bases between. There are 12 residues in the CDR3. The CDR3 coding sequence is TGTGCCAGCTTCGGAGGGCCAGATACGCAGTATTTT. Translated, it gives CASFGGPDTQYF.

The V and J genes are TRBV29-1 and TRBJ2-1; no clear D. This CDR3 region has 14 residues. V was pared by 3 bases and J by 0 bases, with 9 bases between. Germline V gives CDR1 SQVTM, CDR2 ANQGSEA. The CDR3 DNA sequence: TGCAGCGTTGACGGCTACAGCTCCTACAATGAGCAGTTCTTC. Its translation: CSVDGYSSYNEQFF.

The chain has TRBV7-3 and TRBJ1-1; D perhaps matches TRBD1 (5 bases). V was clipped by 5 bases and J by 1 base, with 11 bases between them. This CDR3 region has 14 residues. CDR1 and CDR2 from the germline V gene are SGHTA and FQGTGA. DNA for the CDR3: TGTGCCAGCAGCGCCCTAACAGGGAACACTGAAGCTTTCTTT. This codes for CASSALTGNTEAFF.

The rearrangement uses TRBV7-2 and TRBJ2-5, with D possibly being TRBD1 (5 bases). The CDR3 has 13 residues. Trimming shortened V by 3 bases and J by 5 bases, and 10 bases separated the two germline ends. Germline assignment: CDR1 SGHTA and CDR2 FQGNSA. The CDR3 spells CASSFRVLETQYF. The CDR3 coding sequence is TGTGCCAGCAGCTTCAGGGTGCTGGAGACCCAGTACTTC.

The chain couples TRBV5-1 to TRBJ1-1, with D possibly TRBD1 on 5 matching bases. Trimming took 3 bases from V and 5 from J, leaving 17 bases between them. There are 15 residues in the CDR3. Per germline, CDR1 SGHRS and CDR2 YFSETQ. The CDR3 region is CASSSLSGVETEAFF. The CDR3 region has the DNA TGCGCCAGCAGCTCACTATCGGGGGTGGAGACTGAAGCTTTCTTT.

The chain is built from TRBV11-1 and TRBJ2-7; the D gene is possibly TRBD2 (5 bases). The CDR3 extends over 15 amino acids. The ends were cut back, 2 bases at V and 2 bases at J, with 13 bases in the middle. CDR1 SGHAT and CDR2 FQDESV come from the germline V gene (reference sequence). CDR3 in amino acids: CASSLIPSSTYEQYF. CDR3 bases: TGTGCCAGCAGCTTAATCCCTAGCAGCACCTACGAGCAGTACTTC.

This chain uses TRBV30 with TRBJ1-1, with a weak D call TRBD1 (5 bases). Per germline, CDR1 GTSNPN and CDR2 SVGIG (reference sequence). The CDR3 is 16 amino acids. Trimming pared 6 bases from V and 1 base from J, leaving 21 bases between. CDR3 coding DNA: TGTGCCTGCCGCCTCACACCGGGACTGCCGAACACTGAAGCTTTCTTT. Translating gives CACRLTPGLPNTEAFF.

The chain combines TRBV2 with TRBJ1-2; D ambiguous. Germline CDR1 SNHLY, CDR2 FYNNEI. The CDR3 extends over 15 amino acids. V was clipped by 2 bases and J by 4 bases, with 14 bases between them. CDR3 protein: CASSERQDYFYGYTF. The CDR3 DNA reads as TGTGCCAGCAGTGAAAGGCAGGACTATTTCTATGGCTACACCTTC.

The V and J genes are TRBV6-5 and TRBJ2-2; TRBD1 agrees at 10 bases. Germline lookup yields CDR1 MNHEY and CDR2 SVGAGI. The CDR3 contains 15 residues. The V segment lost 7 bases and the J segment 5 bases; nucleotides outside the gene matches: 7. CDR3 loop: CASTPGTGDTGELFF. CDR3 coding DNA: TGTGCCAGCACCCCGGGGACAGGGGATACCGGGGAGCTGTTTTTT.

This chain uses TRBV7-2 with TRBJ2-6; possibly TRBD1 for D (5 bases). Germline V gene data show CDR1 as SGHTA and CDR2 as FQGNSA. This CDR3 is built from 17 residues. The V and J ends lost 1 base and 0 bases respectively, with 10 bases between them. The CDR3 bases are TGTGCCAGCAGCTTAGGGGGCGCAATCTCTGGGGCCAACGTCCTGACTTTC. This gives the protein CASSLGGAISGANVLTF.

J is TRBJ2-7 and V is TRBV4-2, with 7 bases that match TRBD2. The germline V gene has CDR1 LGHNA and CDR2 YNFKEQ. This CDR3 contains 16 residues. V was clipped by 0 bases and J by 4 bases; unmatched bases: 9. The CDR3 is CASSQEWGGVQYEQYF. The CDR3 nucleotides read TGTGCCAGCAGCCAAGAGTGGGGGGGTGTTCAATACGAGCAGTACTTC.

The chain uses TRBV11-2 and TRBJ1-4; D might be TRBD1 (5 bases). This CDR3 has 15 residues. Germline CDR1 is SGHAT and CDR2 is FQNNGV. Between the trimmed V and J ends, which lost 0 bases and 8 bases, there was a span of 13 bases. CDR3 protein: CASSLDPQGGEKLFF. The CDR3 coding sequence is TGTGCCAGCAGCTTAGATCCCCAGGGAGGGGAAAAACTGTTTTTT.

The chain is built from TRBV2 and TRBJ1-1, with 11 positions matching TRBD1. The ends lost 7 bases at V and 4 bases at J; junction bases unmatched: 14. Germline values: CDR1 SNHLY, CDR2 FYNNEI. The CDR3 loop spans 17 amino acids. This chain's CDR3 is CASTNGTGGRRGTEAFF. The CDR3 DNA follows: TGTGCCAGCACCAATGGGACAGGGGGGAGGAGGGGCACTGAAGCTTTCTTT.

In DNA form, the CDR3 reads TGTGCCAGCAGTTCTCGCCGACAGGAGGACATTCAGTACTTC. It specifies CASSSRRQEDIQYF. The J gene is TRBJ2-4, the V gene TRBV27, with D possibly TRBD1 on 6 matching bases. This CDR3 region has 14 residues. Germline CDR1 and CDR2: MNHEY and SMNVEV (reference sequence). Trimming shortened V by 4 bases and J by 8 bases, and 15 bases separated the two germline ends.

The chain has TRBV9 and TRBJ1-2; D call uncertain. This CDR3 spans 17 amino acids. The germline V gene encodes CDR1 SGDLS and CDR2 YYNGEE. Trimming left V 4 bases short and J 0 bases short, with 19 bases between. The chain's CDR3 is CASSPTGGRPSNYGYTF. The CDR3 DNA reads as TGTGCCAGCAGCCCGACCGGTGGCAGGCCCTCTAACTATGGCTACACCTTC.

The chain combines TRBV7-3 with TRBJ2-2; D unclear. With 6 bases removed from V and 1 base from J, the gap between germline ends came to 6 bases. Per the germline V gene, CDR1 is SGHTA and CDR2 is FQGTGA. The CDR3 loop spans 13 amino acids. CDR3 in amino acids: CASRAENTGELFF. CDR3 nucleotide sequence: TGTGCCAGCAGGGCGGAGAACACCGGGGAGCTGTTTTTT.

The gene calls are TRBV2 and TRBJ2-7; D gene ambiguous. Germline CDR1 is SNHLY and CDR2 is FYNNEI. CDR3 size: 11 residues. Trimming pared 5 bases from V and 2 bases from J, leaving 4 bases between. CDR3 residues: CASSPAYEQYF. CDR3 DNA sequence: TGTGCCAGCAGTCCCGCCTACGAGCAGTACTTC.

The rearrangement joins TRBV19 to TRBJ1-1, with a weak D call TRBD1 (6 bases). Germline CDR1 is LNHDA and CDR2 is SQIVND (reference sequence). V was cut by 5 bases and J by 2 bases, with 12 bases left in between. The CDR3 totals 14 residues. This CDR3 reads CASSDGTFNTEAFF. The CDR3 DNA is TGTGCCAGTAGTGACGGGACATTTAACACTGAAGCTTTCTTT.

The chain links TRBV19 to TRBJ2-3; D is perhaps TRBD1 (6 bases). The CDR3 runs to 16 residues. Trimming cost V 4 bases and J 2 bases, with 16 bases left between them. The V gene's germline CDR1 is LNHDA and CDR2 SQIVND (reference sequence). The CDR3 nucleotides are TGTGCCAGTAGTACGTTCGCGACAGGAGACACAGATACGCAGTATTTT. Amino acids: CASSTFATGDTDTQYF. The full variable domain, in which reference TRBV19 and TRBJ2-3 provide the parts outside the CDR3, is DGGITQSPKYLFRKEGQNVTLSCEQNLNHDAMYWYRQDPGQGLRLIYYSQIVNDFQKGDIAEGYSVSREKKESFPLTVTSAQKNPTAFYLCASSTFATGDTDTQYFGPGTRLTVL.